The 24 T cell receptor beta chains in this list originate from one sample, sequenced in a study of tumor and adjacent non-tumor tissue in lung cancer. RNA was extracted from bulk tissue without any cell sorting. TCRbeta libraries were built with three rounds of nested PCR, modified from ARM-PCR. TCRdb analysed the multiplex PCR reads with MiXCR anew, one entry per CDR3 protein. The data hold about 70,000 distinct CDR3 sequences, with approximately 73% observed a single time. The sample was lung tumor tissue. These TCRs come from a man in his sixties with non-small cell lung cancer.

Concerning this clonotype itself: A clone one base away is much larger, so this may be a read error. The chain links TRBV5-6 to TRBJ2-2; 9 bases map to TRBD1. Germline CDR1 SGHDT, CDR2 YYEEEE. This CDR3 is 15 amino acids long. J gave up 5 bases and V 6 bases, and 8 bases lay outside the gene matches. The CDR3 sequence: CASNYGTGMTGELFF. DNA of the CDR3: TGTGCCAGCAACTACGGGACAGGGATGACCGGGGAGCTGTTTTTT.

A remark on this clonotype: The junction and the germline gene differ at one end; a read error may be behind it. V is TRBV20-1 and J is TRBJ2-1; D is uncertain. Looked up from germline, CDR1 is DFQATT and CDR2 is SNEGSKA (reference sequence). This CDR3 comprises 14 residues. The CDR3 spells CSDRDQGIRDEQFF. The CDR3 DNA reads TGCAGTGATAGAGATCAAGGAATAAGAGATGAGCAGTTCTTC.

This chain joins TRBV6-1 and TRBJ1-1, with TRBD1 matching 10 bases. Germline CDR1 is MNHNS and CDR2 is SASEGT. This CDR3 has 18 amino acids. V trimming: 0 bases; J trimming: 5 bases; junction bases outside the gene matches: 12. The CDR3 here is CASSEALLTGGSNTEAFF. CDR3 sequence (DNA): TGTGCCAGCAGTGAAGCGTTACTGACAGGGGGCTCGAATACTGAAGCTTTCTTT.

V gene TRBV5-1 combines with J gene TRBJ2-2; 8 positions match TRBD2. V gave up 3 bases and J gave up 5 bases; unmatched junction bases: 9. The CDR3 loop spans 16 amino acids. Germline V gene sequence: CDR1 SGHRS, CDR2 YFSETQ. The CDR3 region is CASSWELADLTGELFF. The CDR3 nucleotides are TGCGCCAGCAGCTGGGAACTAGCGGACCTAACCGGGGAGCTGTTTTTT.

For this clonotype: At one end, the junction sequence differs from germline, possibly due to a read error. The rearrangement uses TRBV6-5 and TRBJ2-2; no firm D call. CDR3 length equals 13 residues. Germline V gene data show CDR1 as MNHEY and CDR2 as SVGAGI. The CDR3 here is CASQQRDTEELFF. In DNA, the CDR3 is TGTGCCAGCCAACAGAGAGACACCGAGGAGCTGTTTTTT.

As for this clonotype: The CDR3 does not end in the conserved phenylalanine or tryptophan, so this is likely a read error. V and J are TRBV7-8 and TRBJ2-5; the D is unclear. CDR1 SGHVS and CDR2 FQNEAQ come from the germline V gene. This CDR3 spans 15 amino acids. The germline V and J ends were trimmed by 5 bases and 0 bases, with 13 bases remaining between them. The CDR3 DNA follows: TGTGCCAGCAGCACGAAAGCCAGGAACCAAGAGACCCAGTACTTA. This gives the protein CASSTKARNQETQYL.

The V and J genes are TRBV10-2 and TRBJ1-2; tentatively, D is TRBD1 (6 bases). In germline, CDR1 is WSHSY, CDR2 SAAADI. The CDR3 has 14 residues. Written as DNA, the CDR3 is TGCACCACCAGCGAAGACAGGCGTAGCTATGGCTACACCTTC. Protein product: CTTSEDRRSYGYTF.

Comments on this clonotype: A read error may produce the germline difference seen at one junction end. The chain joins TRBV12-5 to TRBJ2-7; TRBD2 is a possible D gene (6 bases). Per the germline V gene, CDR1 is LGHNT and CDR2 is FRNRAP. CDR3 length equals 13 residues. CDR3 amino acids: CANGLDTLRERYF. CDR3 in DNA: TGTGCTAATGGTTTGGACACCTTACGGGAGCGGTACTTC.

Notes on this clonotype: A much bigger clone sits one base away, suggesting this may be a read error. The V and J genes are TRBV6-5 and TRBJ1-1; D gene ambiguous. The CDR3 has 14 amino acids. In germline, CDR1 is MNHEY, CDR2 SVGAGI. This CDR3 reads CASNYSIWSTEAFF. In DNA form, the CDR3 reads TGTGCCAGCAATTACTCGATCTGGAGCACTGAAGCTTTCTTT.

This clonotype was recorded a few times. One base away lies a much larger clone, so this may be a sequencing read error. The CDR3 DNA is TGTGCCAGAAGTTTGATGGGAAATCAGCCCCAGCATTTT. Protein sequence: CARSLMGNQPQHF. V gene TRBV6-2 or TRBV6-3 combines with J gene TRBJ1-5; D not certain. CDR1 is MNHEY, CDR2 SVGEGT, per germline. The CDR3 spans 13 residues.

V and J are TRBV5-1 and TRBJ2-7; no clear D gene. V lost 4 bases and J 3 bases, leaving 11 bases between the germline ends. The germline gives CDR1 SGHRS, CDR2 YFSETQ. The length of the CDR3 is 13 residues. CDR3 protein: CASSMEHIYEQYF. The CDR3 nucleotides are TGCGCCAGCAGCATGGAACATATCTACGAGCAGTACTTC.

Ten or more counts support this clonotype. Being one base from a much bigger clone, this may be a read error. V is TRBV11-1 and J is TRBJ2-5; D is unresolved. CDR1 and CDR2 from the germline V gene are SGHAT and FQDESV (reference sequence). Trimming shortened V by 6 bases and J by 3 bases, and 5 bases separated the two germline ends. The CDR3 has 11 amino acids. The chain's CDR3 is CASSYEETQYF. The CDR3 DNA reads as TGTGCCAGCAGTTACGAAGAGACCCAGTACTTC.

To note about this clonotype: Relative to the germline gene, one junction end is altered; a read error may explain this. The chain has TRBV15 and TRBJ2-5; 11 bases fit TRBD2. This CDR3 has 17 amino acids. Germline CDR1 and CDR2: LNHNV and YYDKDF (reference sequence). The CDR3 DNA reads TGTGTCACCAGCAGCGGACTAGCGGGCGCCAGCCAAGAGACCCAGTACTTC. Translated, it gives CVTSSGLAGASQETQYF. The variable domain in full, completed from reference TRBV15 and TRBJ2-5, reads DAMVIQNPRYQVTQFGKPVTLSCSQTLNHNVMYWYQQKSSQAPKLLFHYYDKDFNNEADTPDNFQSRRPNTSFCFLDIRSPGLGDTAMYLCVTSSGLAGASQETQYFGPGTRLLVL.

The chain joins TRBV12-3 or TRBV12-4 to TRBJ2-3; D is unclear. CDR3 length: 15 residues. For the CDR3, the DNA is TGTGCTGGCAGTTTATGGGTCCCAAGCACAGATACGCAGTATTTT. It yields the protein CAGSLWVPSTDTQYF.

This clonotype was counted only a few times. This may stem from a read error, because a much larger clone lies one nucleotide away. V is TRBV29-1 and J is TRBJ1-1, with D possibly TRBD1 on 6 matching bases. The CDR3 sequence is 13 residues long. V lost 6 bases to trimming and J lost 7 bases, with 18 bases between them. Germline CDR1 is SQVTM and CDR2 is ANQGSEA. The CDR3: CSVGYTGFHEAFF. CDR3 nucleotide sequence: TGCAGCGTAGGATATACAGGGTTCCATGAAGCTTTCTTT.

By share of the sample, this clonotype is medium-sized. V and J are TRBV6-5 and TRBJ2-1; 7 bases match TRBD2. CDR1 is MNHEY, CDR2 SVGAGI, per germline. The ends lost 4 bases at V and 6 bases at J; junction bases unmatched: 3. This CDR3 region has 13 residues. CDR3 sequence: CASSWAGVNEQFF. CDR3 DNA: TGTGCCAGCAGTTGGGCGGGAGTCAATGAGCAGTTCTTC.

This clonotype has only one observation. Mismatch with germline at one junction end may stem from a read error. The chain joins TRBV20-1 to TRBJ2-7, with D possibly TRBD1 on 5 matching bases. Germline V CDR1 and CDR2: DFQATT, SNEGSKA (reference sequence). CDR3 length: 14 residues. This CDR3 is CNAGIRQRTYEQYF. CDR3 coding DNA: TGCAATGCTGGGATCCGACAGCGAACCTACGAGCAGTACTTC.

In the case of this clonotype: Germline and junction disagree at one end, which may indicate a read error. The CDR3 sequence is CANSYGGYDQYF. CDR3 sequence (DNA): TGTGCCAACAGTTACGGCGGCTACGATCAGTACTTC. The chain joins TRBV6-5 to TRBJ2-7; D not resolved. CDR3 size: 12 residues. In germline, CDR1 is MNHEY, CDR2 SVGAGI.

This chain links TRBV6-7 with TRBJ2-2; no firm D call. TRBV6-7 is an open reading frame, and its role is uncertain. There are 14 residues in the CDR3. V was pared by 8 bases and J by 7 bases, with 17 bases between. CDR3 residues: CASSGTSSIGELFF. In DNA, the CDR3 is TGTGCCAGCTCCGGTACTTCTTCCATCGGGGAGCTGTTTTTT.

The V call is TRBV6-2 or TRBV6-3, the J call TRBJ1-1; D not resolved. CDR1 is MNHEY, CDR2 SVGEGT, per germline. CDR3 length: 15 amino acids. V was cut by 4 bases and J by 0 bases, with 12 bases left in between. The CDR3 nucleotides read TGTGCCAGCAGTTTCCCCCGGGGAATGAACACTGAAGCTTTCTTT. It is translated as CASSFPRGMNTEAFF.

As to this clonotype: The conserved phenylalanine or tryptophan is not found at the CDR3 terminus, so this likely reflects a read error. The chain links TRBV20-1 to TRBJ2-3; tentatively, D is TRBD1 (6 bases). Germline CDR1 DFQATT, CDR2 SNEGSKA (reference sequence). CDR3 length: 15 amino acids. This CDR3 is CSVRLDSYSTDTQYL. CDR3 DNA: TGCAGTGTTAGATTGGACAGCTATAGCACAGATACGCAGTATCTT.

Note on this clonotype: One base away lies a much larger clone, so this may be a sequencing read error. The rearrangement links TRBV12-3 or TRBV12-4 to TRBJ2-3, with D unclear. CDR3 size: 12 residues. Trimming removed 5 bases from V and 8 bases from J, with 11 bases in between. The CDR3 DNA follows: TGTGCCAGCAGTACCTCTCAAGGTACGCAGTATTTT. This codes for CASSTSQGTQYF.

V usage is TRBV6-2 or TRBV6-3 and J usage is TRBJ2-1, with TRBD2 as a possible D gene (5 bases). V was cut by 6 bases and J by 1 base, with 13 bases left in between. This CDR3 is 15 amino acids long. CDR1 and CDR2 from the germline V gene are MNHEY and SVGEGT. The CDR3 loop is CASRTGMQSYNEQFF. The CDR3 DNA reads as TGTGCCAGCAGGACCGGGATGCAATCCTACAATGAGCAGTTCTTC.

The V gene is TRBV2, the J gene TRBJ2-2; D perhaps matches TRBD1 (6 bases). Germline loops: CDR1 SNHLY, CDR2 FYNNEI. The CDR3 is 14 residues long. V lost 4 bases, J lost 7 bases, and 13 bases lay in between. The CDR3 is CASSVSGGIGELFF. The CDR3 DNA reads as TGTGCCAGCAGTGTCTCTGGGGGCATCGGGGAGCTGTTTTTT.